The clone carrying this TCR beta chain was seen a handful of times. Its matching antigen is unknown. The data derive from a study of identical twins. TCRdb re-called the 5' RACE reads through MiXCR, storing one row per CDR3 protein. Among around 530,000 distinct CDR3 sequences, around 15% were seen once, and the ten largest hold about 0.4%. Overall study findings and caveats: Memory repertoires lacked the insertion deficit that abundant cord blood beta clonotypes showed.

The CDR3 totals 14 residues. Trimming cost V 6 bases and J 1 base, with 12 bases left between them. The same sample was also used in a study of yellow fever vaccine responses in identical twins. From that study: In identical twins, vaccine T cell responses appeared partly shared and partly individual.

Material for sequencing was CD4+ T cells sorted from blood. This TCR derives from a woman aged 18 to 35 in good health. The chain links TRBV12-3 or TRBV12-4 to TRBJ1-1, with D unclear. The CDR3 protein is CASRVEGRNTEAFF. The CDR3 DNA is TGTGCCAGCAGGGTAGAAGGGCGGAACACTGAAGCTTTCTTT.